These 24 T cell receptor beta chains originate from one sample sequenced in a study of blood T cell repertoires in COVID-19. TCRdb keeps only in-frame clones here, not all; method: immunoSEQ multiplex PCR. The sample includes roughly 53,000 clones, roughly 77% of them seen just once. Specimen: peripheral blood. The origin of the receptors is a man between 65 and 85 years old with active or convalescent COVID-19.

This chain connects TRBV5-5 to TRBJ1-1; 8 nucleotides agree with TRBD1. This CDR3 region has 16 residues. CDR1 is SGHKS and CDR2 is YYEKEE in the germline V gene (reference sequence). V lost 0 bases to trimming and J lost 7 bases; unmatched junction nucleotides: 11. The CDR3: CASSLGQGAAVDEAFF. CDR3 bases: TGTGCCAGCAGCTTGGGGCAGGGGGCGGCCGTGGATGAAGCTTTCTTT.

This chain joins TRBV19 and TRBJ1-2, with a tentative D call TRBD1 (5 bases). The CDR3 contains 12 residues. Trimming took off 3 bases at V and 4 bases at J, with 6 bases between the two ends. Germline V gene lookup returns CDR1 LNHDA and CDR2 SQIVND (reference sequence). As DNA, the CDR3 is TGTGCCAGTAGTATGACAGTCTATGGCTACACCTTC. It translates to CASSMTVYGYTF.

This clone was seen only a few times. The chain couples TRBV6-6 to TRBJ1-4; 7 nucleotides agree with TRBD1. CDR3 length equals 15 residues. Looked up from germline, CDR1 is MNHNY and CDR2 is SVGAGI (reference sequence). J gave up 5 bases and V 6 bases, and 9 bases lay outside the gene matches. This chain's CDR3 is CASRTTTGTNEKLFF. CDR3 DNA sequence: TGTGCCAGCAGGACTACGACAGGGACGAATGAAAAACTGTTTTTT.

The CDR3 bases are TGTGCCAGCAGTTCAGGGGCCCACAACTATGGCTACACCTTC. Protein: CASSSGAHNYGYTF. This rearrangement joins TRBV28 to TRBJ1-2; maybe TRBD1 (6 bases). The ends were cut back, 4 bases at V and 2 bases at J, with 11 bases in the middle. CDR3 size: 14 residues. Germline V gene data show CDR1 as MDHEN and CDR2 as SYDVKM.

CDR3: CASSWAGGGNQPQHF. The CDR3 bases are TGTGCCAGCAGCTGGGCAGGGGGAGGCAATCAGCCCCAGCATTTT. The chain uses TRBV7-2 and TRBJ1-5, with TRBD1 matching 7 bases. The CDR3 runs to 15 residues. V gave up 4 bases and J gave up 2 bases; unmatched junction bases: 5. From germline, CDR1 is SGHTA and CDR2 FQGNSA.

In this sample, this clone turned up once. The chain couples TRBV3-1 (or the pseudogene TRBV3-2) to TRBJ1-2, with TRBD1 as a possible D gene (5 bases). The CDR3 consists of 16 residues. The germline CDR1 and CDR2 sequences are LGHDT and YNNKEL (reference sequence). V was trimmed by 1 base and J by 4 bases, leaving 16 bases between them. Written as DNA, the CDR3 is TGTGCCAGCAGCCAAGGGATGGCGGGGACGGGCTATGGCTACACCTTC. It specifies CASSQGMAGTGYGYTF.

The rearrangement uses TRBV6-6 and TRBJ2-5; 12 bases are shared with TRBD2. This CDR3 is built from 15 residues. Unmatched junction bases numbered 5, after V lost 4 bases and J lost 5 bases. CDR1 is MNHNY, CDR2 SVGAGI, per germline (reference sequence). The CDR3 sequence is CASSSSGRARETQYF. The CDR3 DNA reads TGTGCCAGCAGTTCTAGCGGGAGGGCCCGTGAGACCCAGTACTTC.

This chain links TRBV18 with TRBJ2-5; D may be TRBD1 (7 bases). The V end was cut by 5 bases, the J end by 5 bases, with 21 bases between. The CDR3 runs 16 residues. Germline V gene data show CDR1 as KGHSH and CDR2 as LQKENI. The CDR3 loop is CASSTRDSRLGETQYF. CDR3 nucleotide sequence: TGTGCCAGCTCAACGCGGGACAGTAGACTAGGGGAGACCCAGTACTTC.

The V gene is TRBV6-6, the J gene TRBJ1-5; D perhaps matches TRBD1 (6 bases). The CDR3 length is 12 residues. The V end lost 8 bases, the J end lost 4 bases, and 9 bases lay between the germline ends. Germline lookup yields CDR1 MNHNY and CDR2 SVGAGI (reference sequence). The CDR3 loop reads CASGTTNQPQHF. For the CDR3, the DNA is TGTGCCAGCGGGACAACGAATCAGCCCCAGCATTTT.

The rearrangement joins TRBV5-4 to TRBJ1-2, with 7 positions matching TRBD1. CDR1 is SGHNT, CDR2 YYREEE, per germline (reference sequence). CDR3 size: 15 residues. V trimming: 3 bases; J trimming: 0 bases; junction bases outside the gene matches: 5. CDR3 sequence: CASSWDRQANYGYTF. DNA of the CDR3: TGTGCCAGCAGCTGGGACAGACAAGCTAACTATGGCTACACCTTC.

Comments on this clone: Compared with germline, one end of the junction differs, possibly owing to a read error. The chain has TRBV7-2 and TRBJ2-2, with D perhaps matching TRBD2 (6 bases). CDR3 length: 16 residues. Germline-derived CDR1 and CDR2 are SGHTA and FQGNSA. This CDR3 is CVSSLARGGGTGELFF. CDR3 DNA sequence: TGTGTCAGCAGCTTAGCCCGGGGAGGCGGGACCGGGGAGCTGTTTTTT.

The V gene is TRBV6-1, the J gene TRBJ1-2; 8 nucleotides line up with TRBD1. This CDR3 has 16 amino acids. Trimming at V came to 0 bases and at J to 2 bases, leaving 5 bases not matched to a gene. Germline V gene data show CDR1 as MNHNS and CDR2 as SASEGT. The CDR3 loop reads CASSEALGQANYGYTF. The CDR3 region has the DNA TGTGCCAGCAGTGAAGCCCTGGGACAGGCGAACTATGGCTACACCTTC.

V gene TRBV4-3 combines with J gene TRBJ2-1; D is unclear. The CDR3 runs 11 residues. CDR1 and CDR2 (germline): LGHNA, YSLEER. The germline V and J ends were trimmed by 4 bases and 6 bases, with 4 bases remaining between them. CDR3 in DNA: TGCGCCAGCAGCCTCGTCAATGAGCAGTTCTTC. Protein: CASSLVNEQFF.

The gene calls are TRBV18 and TRBJ1-1, with TRBD1 as a possible D gene (6 bases). Trimming removed 8 bases from V and 1 base from J, with 11 bases in between. The CDR3 length is 13 residues. CDR1 KGHSH and CDR2 LQKENI come from the germline V gene. CDR3 nucleotides: TGTGCCAGCCGGGCAGGGGCGAACACTGAAGCTTTCTTT. It encodes CASRAGANTEAFF.

V is TRBV29-1 and J is TRBJ1-5, with 7 bases aligning to TRBD1. CDR3 length: 13 amino acids. Losses at the gene ends were 6 bases for V and 5 bases for J; bases not matched to a gene: 7. Germline-derived CDR1 and CDR2 are SQVTM and ANQGSEA. CDR3 residues: CSVKTGLDQPQHF. The CDR3 bases are TGCAGCGTAAAGACAGGGCTGGATCAGCCCCAGCATTTT.

This chain links TRBV4-1 with TRBJ1-3, with D tentatively TRBD1 (6 bases). The CDR3 is made up of 16 amino acids. Trimming shortened V by 6 bases and J by 4 bases, and 19 bases separated the two germline ends. Germline CDR1 reads MGHRA; CDR2 reads YSYEKL. Here the CDR3 reads CASSPGELGSGNTIYF. The CDR3 nucleotides are TGCGCCAGCAGTCCAGGGGAATTGGGGTCGGGAAACACCATATATTTT.

V and J are TRBV7-2 and TRBJ2-1, with D perhaps matching TRBD2 (5 bases). V was shortened by 4 bases and J by 7 bases, with 20 bases between the two germline ends. There are 16 residues in the CDR3. Germline lookup yields CDR1 SGHTA and CDR2 FQGNSA. The CDR3 loop reads CASSSTLAGLRNEQFF. The CDR3, as DNA: TGTGCCAGCAGCTCTACCCTTGCGGGCCTTCGTAATGAGCAGTTCTTC.

The chain links TRBV10-3 to TRBJ2-7, with D hard to call. V was pared by 2 bases and J by 2 bases, with 10 bases between. CDR3 length: 14 residues. The V gene's germline CDR1 is ENHRY and CDR2 SYGVKD. The CDR3 reads CAISEQRPPYEQYF. The CDR3 DNA reads as TGTGCCATCAGTGAGCAGAGGCCACCCTACGAGCAGTACTTC.

The chain employs TRBV6-4 and TRBJ1-1; unclear D gene. Germline V gene data show CDR1 as MRHNA and CDR2 as SNTAGT. V lost 5 bases to trimming and J lost 2 bases, with 9 bases between them. CDR3 size: 13 residues. CDR3 coding DNA: TGTGCCAGCAGTAGAAACAGAAACACTGAAGCTTTCTTT. Its protein product is CASSRNRNTEAFF.

The chain combines TRBV28 with TRBJ2-5; no clear D gene. CDR1 MDHEN and CDR2 SYDVKM come from the germline V gene. Trimming removed 5 bases at V and 2 bases at J, with 9 bases between. CDR3 length equals 13 residues. The CDR3 bases are TGTGCCAGCAGTCGCCCACAGCAAGAGACCCAGTACTTC. Its translation: CASSRPQQETQYF.

This rearrangement joins TRBV3-1 (or the pseudogene TRBV3-2) to TRBJ1-1; 8 bases line up with TRBD1. This CDR3 spans 18 amino acids. Losses at the gene ends were 1 base for V and 4 bases for J; bases not matched to a gene: 14. Germline CDR1 and CDR2: LGHDT and YNNKEL (reference sequence). In nucleotides, the CDR3 is TGTGCCAGCAGCCAAGCTACAGGGGGTTTCAGTATGTTCACTGAAGCTTTCTTT. The encoded protein is CASSQATGGFSMFTEAFF.

The genes are TRBV5-1 and TRBJ1-2, with 8 bases that match TRBD1. The CDR3 contains 14 residues. Germline lookup yields CDR1 SGHRS and CDR2 YFSETQ. V dropped 4 bases and J dropped 4; count of bases not matched to a gene: 6. The chain's CDR3 is CASSPTGVLYGYTF. The CDR3 nucleotides are TGCGCCAGCAGCCCGACAGGGGTCCTCTATGGCTACACCTTC.

This clone showed up just a few times. The chain employs TRBV4-1 and TRBJ1-2; no clear D. CDR1 is MGHRA, CDR2 YSYEKL, per germline. The CDR3 totals 14 residues. V was shortened by 0 bases and J by 4 bases, with 9 bases between the two germline ends. In DNA, the CDR3 is TGCGCCAGCAGCCAAGATATAGAGATCTATGGCTACACCTTC. It codes for CASSQDIEIYGYTF.

This chain uses TRBV2 with TRBJ1-1; TRBD1 might be the D (6 bases). The CDR3 runs 11 residues. Germline CDR1 is SNHLY and CDR2 is FYNNEI. The germline V and J ends were trimmed by 6 bases and 8 bases, with 10 bases remaining between them. The CDR3 is CASSQQGEAFF. In nucleotides, the CDR3 is TGTGCCAGCAGCCAACAGGGAGAAGCTTTCTTT.